The source of this T cell receptor (beta chain) is a study of blood T cells in healthy people across ages. The study's findings and limits: A strong correlation between TCR beta diversity and naive T cell percentage was seen.

Germline loops: CDR1 LGHNA, CDR2 YNFKEQ. The length of the CDR3 is 17 residues. Trimming cost V 2 bases and J 0 bases, with 14 bases left between them. To note about this clonotype: What it recognizes is unknown.

Sample-barcoded 5' priming and a J-beta primer mix drove a second PCR of about 6 to 12 cycles. TCRdb re-analysed the 5' RACE reads in MiXCR, keeping a single row per CDR3 protein. The sample has more than 1.4 million distinct CDR3 sequences, around two fifths seen once. The study isolated at least 7 million PBMCs from each sample. Total RNA was extracted at no less than 5 micrograms per sample. The chain links TRBV4-2 to TRBJ1-3; the D gene is possibly TRBD1 (6 bases). The specimen was blood. This sequence was found in a woman aged 18 to 35 in good health. The DNA for the CDR3 is TGTGCCAGCAGCCAACAAACGGGACATGTCTCTGGAAACACCATATATTTT. Translated: CASSQQTGHVSGNTIYF.